The present entry profiles one T cell receptor beta chain with its context. As yet, its antigen is unknown. This record belongs to a study of siplizumab effects on memory and regulatory T cells. Findings of the study overall: Researchers could not give a naive or memory phenotype to roughly 80-96% of proliferating CD4+ or CD8+ clones. The alloresponse seemed to draw substantially on naive T cells, which appeared more diverse than memory cells. No more than a minor fraction of alloreactive clones could be traced back to unstimulated subsets. Where siplizumab was present, mappable alloreactive CD4+ clones averaged roughly 66% Treg-derived, compared with less than 35% in controls.

Data came from immunoSEQ multiplex PCR; TCRdb stores just in-frame clones and leaves some out. The profile shows 87,000 or so clones, about 94% of them singletons. V lost 6 bases and J lost 0; bases outside the gene matches: 3. The CDR3 is 14 residues long. The germline gives CDR1 ENHRY, CDR2 SYGVKD. The TCR was taken from a human donor in good health. The chain carries TRBV10-3 and TRBJ2-3; 7 bases line up with TRBD1. The sample taken for sequencing was non-Treg CD4+ T cells sorted from blood. This CDR3 reads CAIRTGMSTDTQYF. The CDR3 bases are TGTGCCATCAGGACAGGGATGAGCACAGATACGCAGTATTTT.